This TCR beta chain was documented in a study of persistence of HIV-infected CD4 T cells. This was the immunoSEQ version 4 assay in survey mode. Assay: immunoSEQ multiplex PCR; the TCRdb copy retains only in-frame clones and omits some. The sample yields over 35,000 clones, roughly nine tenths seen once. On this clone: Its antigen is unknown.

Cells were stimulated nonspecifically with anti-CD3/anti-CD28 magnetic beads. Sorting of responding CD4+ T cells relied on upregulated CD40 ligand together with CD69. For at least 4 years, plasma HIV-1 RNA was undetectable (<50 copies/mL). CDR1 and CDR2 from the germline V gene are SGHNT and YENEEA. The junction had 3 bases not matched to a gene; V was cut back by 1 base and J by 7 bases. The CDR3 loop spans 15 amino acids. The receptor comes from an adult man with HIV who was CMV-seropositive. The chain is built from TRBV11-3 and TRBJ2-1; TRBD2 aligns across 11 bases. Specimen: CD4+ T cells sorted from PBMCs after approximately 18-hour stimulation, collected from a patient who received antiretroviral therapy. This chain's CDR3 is CASSLGLAGGNEQFF. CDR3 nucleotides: TGTGCCAGCAGCTTAGGGCTAGCGGGGGGTAATGAGCAGTTCTTC.